The 10 T cell receptor beta chains below all came from one sample that was sequenced in a study of blood T cell repertoires in COVID-19. Generated by immunoSEQ multiplex PCR, the TCRdb table keeps only in-frame clones and is missing some. In the table there are tens of thousands of clones, about four fifths of which are singletons. Input material: peripheral blood. The receptors here all came from an older woman with acute or convalescent COVID-19.

The rearrangement joins TRBV6-1 to TRBJ1-2; TRBD1 aligns across 8 bases. V lost 3 bases and J lost 0; bases outside the gene matches: 12. Per germline, CDR1 MNHNS and CDR2 SASEGT. The length of the CDR3 is 18 residues. The CDR3 here is CASSEIVGQDLANYGYTF. The CDR3 nucleotides are TGTGCCAGCAGTGAGATAGTGGGACAGGATTTAGCTAACTATGGCTACACCTTC.

The chain employs TRBV12-3 or TRBV12-4 and TRBJ1-2, with TRBD1 identical over 8 bases. The CDR3 sequence is 13 residues long. Trimming took 8 bases from V and 0 from J; bases not matched to a gene: 2. The CDR3 bases are TGTGCCAGCGGACAGGGTCCTAACTATGGCTACACCTTC. Translating it yields CASGQGPNYGYTF.

The chain carries TRBV7-3 and TRBJ2-1; a weak D match, TRBD2 (6 bases). The V end was cut by 0 bases, the J end by 4 bases, with 7 bases between. This CDR3 has 14 amino acids. Germline V gene sequence: CDR1 SGHTA, CDR2 FQGTGA. The CDR3 DNA reads as TGTGCCAGCAGCTTAACGGCGGGGTACAATGAGCAGTTCTTC. This encodes CASSLTAGYNEQFF.

The chain carries TRBV6-1 and TRBJ1-2; D is unresolved. V was shortened by 2 bases and J by 3 bases, with 13 bases between the two germline ends. The germline gives CDR1 MNHNS, CDR2 SASEGT. The CDR3 has 15 amino acids. The CDR3 DNA sequence: TGTGCCAGCAGTGAAAGTGGGCAGGAATACTATGGCTACACCTTC. Its translation is CASSESGQEYYGYTF.

CDR3 residues: CASSLLGGEKLFF. The CDR3 bases are TGCGCCAGCAGCTTGCTAGGTGGAGAAAAACTGTTTTTT. The chain combines TRBV5-1 with TRBJ1-4; D remains unclear. The germline V and J ends were trimmed by 1 base and 8 bases, with 9 bases remaining between them. The germline V gene encodes CDR1 SGHRS and CDR2 YFSETQ. The CDR3 spans 13 residues.

The sample holds one count of this clone. The chain employs TRBV6-5 and TRBJ1-2; no reliable D call. CDR3 length equals 14 residues. Germline CDR1 and CDR2: MNHEY and SVGAGI. V lost 2 bases, J lost 9 bases, and 16 bases lay in between. The DNA for the CDR3 is TGTGCCAGCAGTTACAGGCAGTCTGTCGGGAGCTACACCTTC. Its protein is CASSYRQSVGSYTF.

The chain uses TRBV10-3 and TRBJ2-1; TRBD2 agrees at 8 bases. The CDR3 consists of 16 residues. Trimming removed 3 bases from V and 4 bases from J; junction bases left unmatched: 8. The germline V gene has CDR1 ENHRY and CDR2 SYGVKD. The CDR3 DNA reads TGTGCCATCAGTGACTCCGGGGGGGCCGGTTACAATGAGCAGTTCTTC. The encoded protein is CAISDSGGAGYNEQFF.

The chain joins TRBV5-4 to TRBJ1-2, with D unresolved. This CDR3 has 13 residues. Between the trimmed V and J ends, which lost 2 bases and 5 bases, there was a span of 10 bases. Germline V lookup: CDR1 SGHNT, CDR2 YYREEE (reference sequence). In DNA, the CDR3 is TGTGCCAGCAGCTTTGAGGCATCTTATGGCTACACCTTC. This codes for CASSFEASYGYTF. The whole variable domain, remainder taken from reference TRBV5-4 and TRBJ1-2, is ETGVTQSPTHLIKTRGQQVTLRCSSQSGHNTVSWYQQALGQGPQFIFQYYREEENGRGNFPPRFSGLQFPNYSSELNVNALELDDSALYLCASSFEASYGYTFGSGTRLTVV.

The CDR3 bases are TGTGCCAGCAGTGGGGCTCCCGGTAGCGGGAGAATAGACGATGAGCAGTTCTTC. The encoded protein is CASSGAPGSGRIDDEQFF. The chain is built from TRBV2 and TRBJ2-1; the match to TRBD2 covers 9 bases. The junction had 18 bases not matched to a gene; V was cut back by 4 bases and J by 8 bases. Germline CDR1 and CDR2: SNHLY and FYNNEI. This CDR3 contains 18 residues.

The chain employs TRBV29-1 and TRBJ2-3, with 9 bases fitting TRBD1. V shed 7 bases and J 4 bases; nucleotides not matched to a gene: 6. This CDR3 contains 13 residues. The germline gives CDR1 SQVTM, CDR2 ANQGSEA. CDR3 nucleotide sequence: TGCAGCGCCGGGACAGGGAGAGCAGATACGCAGTATTTT. It encodes CSAGTGRADTQYF.